This entry is about one T cell receptor beta chain. The entry originates in a study of blood T cell repertoires in COVID-19. The CDR3 is made up of 15 amino acids. The germline gives CDR1 SEHNR, CDR2 FQNEAQ (reference sequence). Germline trimming cut 5 bases from V and 5 bases from J; bases unmatched to any gene: 11. Measured with immunoSEQ multiplex PCR; TCRdb has only the in-frame clones, and not every one. The sample lists fewer than 450,000 clones, 88% seen once, with 0.9% to 1.5% in the top ten. The receptor comes from a woman aged 18-29 years who had recovered from COVID-19. The specimen was PBMCs or T cells enriched from blood (not recorded which). The chain is built from TRBV7-9 and TRBJ2-5; 7 positions match TRBD1. For the CDR3, the DNA is TGTGCCAGCAGCCAAGACCCGTTGGACAGGGAGACCCAGTACTTC. Protein: CASSQDPLDRETQYF. The full variable domain, rest sourced from reference TRBV7-9 and TRBJ2-5, is DTGVSQNPRHKITKRGQNVTFRCDPISEHNRLYWYRQTLGQGPEFLTYFQNEAQLEKSRLLSDRFSAERPKGSFSTLEIQRTEQGDSAMYLCASSQDPLDRETQYFGPGTRLLVL.